These 8 T cell receptor beta chains share one sample of origin, sequenced in a study of T-cell reconstitution after alpha-beta-depleted transplantation in children. The TCRbeta library was prepared with unique molecular identifiers. TCRdb ran MiXCR on the PCR reads and lists one entry per CDR3 protein. The profile covers roughly 100,000 distinct CDR3 sequences, with roughly 7.2% appearing a single time and roughly 15% taken by the ten largest. Sequencing used PBMCs, obtained before TCRalphabeta/CD19-depleted stem cell transplant. These receptors originate from a boy aged 2 to 10 with acute lymphoblastic leukemia, due to receive a stem cell transplant.

The chain carries TRBV5-1 and TRBJ1-2, with a weak D call TRBD1 (5 bases). In germline, CDR1 is SGHRS, CDR2 YFSETQ. V lost 4 bases and J lost 4, with 23 bases in between. This CDR3 spans 17 amino acids. The CDR3 region has the DNA TGCGCCAGCAGCGGAACAGCTCGGGACGTTACGATCTATGGCTACACCTTC. As protein: CASSGTARDVTIYGYTF.

The CDR3 DNA reads as TGTGCCAGCAGTTACTTAACCTTCTACCGGGACAGTACTTTCTCTGGGGCCAACGTCCTGACTTTC. Its protein is CASSYLTFYRDSTFSGANVLTF. The genes are TRBV6-2 or TRBV6-3 and TRBJ2-6, with 7 positions matching TRBD1. V was pared by 1 base and J by 0 bases, with 18 bases of the junction left unmatched. CDR1 is MNHEY, CDR2 SVGEGT, per germline. The CDR3 covers 22 residues.

The genes are TRBV7-9 and TRBJ1-3; a possible D gene is TRBD1 (6 bases). Deletions cut 5 bases from V and 1 base from J, with 12 bases between. The CDR3 loop spans 15 amino acids. Germline loops: CDR1 SEHNR, CDR2 FQNEAQ (reference sequence). CDR3 coding DNA: TGTGCCAGCAGCAAACAGGGTAATTCTGGAAACACCATATATTTT. Its protein product is CASSKQGNSGNTIYF.

This clonotype has just a few counts. CDR3: CASSRQGGDTEAFF. CDR3 bases: TGTGCCAGCAGCAGGCAGGGGGGAGACACTGAAGCTTTCTTT. The rearrangement joins TRBV5-5 to TRBJ1-1; TRBD1 aligns across 7 bases. CDR3 size: 14 residues. CDR1 SGHKS and CDR2 YYEKEE come from the germline V gene (reference sequence). After removal of 4 bases from V and 3 bases from J, the junction contained 6 bases not matched to a gene.

This clonotype appeared a few times. The chain joins TRBV3-1 to TRBJ1-2; D remains unclear. The CDR3 is made up of 11 amino acids. Germline CDR1 reads LGHDT; CDR2 reads YNNKEL (reference sequence). The V and J ends lost 3 bases and 6 bases respectively, with 5 bases between them. The CDR3, as DNA: TGTGCCAGCAGCCACCTTCATGGCTACACCTTC. Its protein product is CASSHLHGYTF.

This clonotype occurred once. Just one base apart from a much larger clone, this may be a read error. The genes are TRBV12-3 or TRBV12-4 and TRBJ2-1, with D perhaps being TRBD1 or TRBD2 (5 bases each). The CDR3 length is 12 residues. CDR3 region: CAGSLGVGVQFF. The CDR3 nucleotides are TGTGCCGGCAGTTTAGGGGTGGGGGTCCAGTTCTTC.

This sequence joins TRBV25-1 and TRBJ1-5; D may be TRBD1 (6 bases). The V and J ends lost 6 bases and 8 bases respectively, with 14 bases between them. The CDR3 covers 13 residues. Germline CDR1 MGHDK, CDR2 SYGVNS. CDR3 protein: CASRQGKGEPQHF. The CDR3 DNA reads TGTGCCAGCAGACAGGGCAAAGGAGAGCCCCAGCATTTT.

This clonotype was detected only a few times. The CDR3 DNA sequence: TGTGCCAGCAGCTTGTATACCGGGACAGGGGGGTACTATGGCTACACCTTC. As protein: CASSLYTGTGGYYGYTF. V gene TRBV5-8 combines with J gene TRBJ1-2, with 11 bases lining up with TRBD1. Unmatched junction bases numbered 8, after V lost 1 base and J lost 3 bases. The CDR3 runs to 17 residues. Germline assignment: CDR1 SGHTS and CDR2 YDEGEE.